Detailed here is one T cell receptor beta chain. Its specificity is not known. The sample comes from a study of T cell responses to AZD1222 COVID-19 vaccine. Only in-frame clones appear in the TCRdb table, and some are missing; sequencing was by immunoSEQ multiplex PCR. The sample has 110,000 to 150,000 clones, approximately 94% seen once; the top ten hold approximately 9%. V lost 1 base to trimming and J lost 0 bases; unmatched junction nucleotides: 0. Germline values: CDR1 LGHDT, CDR2 YNNKEL (reference sequence). The CDR3 is 16 amino acids. Notes on the study in general: Along spike, vaccine-associated CD4 TCRs were found throughout, with dominance at 160-218 and 743-854. When two AZD1222 doses had been given, Spike-specific TCR breadth and depth rose. Clonal diversity was possibly underestimated, and white British individuals and females predominated among donors. Nearly half of unique spike-specific TCRs reportedly avoided B.1.351 and B.1.1.7 mutated regions.

This chain uses TRBV3-1 (or the pseudogene TRBV3-2) with TRBJ1-5; TRBD1 matches at 10 bases. The clonotype comes from an adult in good health. Sequenced material: peripheral blood, taken on day 0 of AZD1222 vaccination. The CDR3 protein is CASSQGDRGSNQPQHF. The CDR3 DNA reads as TGTGCCAGCAGCCAAGGGGACAGGGGTAGCAATCAGCCCCAGCATTTT.